This TCR beta chain was retrieved from a study of a mutant IDH1 vaccine in newly diagnosed glioma. Study-wide points: The vaccine induced immune responses, and these occurred in 93.3% of patients.

A word on this clone: Its antigen is not known.

The repertoire was sequenced with immunoSEQ multiplex PCR; TCRdb's copy has only in-frame clones and lacks some. Here the sample spans some 47,000 clones, approximately 81% being singletons. Time point noted: week 35, safety follow-up. A 20-mer mutant IDH1 peptide at 300 ug was injected subcutaneously with topical imiquimod. This TCR came from a woman aged 40 to 49 with glioma. Some clones in this sample may be carry-over from other donors' samples. The sample was PBMCs, taken from a glioma patient whose treatment included an IDH1 peptide vaccine.

The CDR3 DNA sequence: TGTGCCAGCAGCCTGGGGGGTGGAGCGACGGATGAAAAACTGTTTTTT. Amino acids: CASSLGGGATDEKLFF. This chain connects TRBV5-6 to TRBJ1-4; D is possibly TRBD1 (5 bases). V lost 4 bases and J 6 bases, leaving 19 bases between the germline ends. From germline, CDR1 is SGHDT and CDR2 YYEEEE. The length of the CDR3 is 16 residues.